The rows below give T cell receptor beta chains drawn from one sample of a study of blood T cell repertoires in COVID-19. Libraries were prepared by immunoSEQ multiplex PCR; TCRdb keeps only in-frame clonotypes and omits some of them. The sample includes fewer than 450,000 clones, roughly 87% seen only once; the top ten take more than 0.9%. Sequenced sample: PBMCs or T cells enriched from blood (not recorded which). These receptors all come from a woman aged 25 to 45 who had recovered from COVID-19. Both conserved end residues are part of each CDR3. D genes are given only for firm matches. The size entry is marked missing in some rows and otherwise reads once, few, many or a size class.

TRBD1 | TRBJ2-7 | NA | TRBV6-5 | 13 | TGTGCCAGCAGTTACTCACCGGGACAGGGCCCGTGGTTC | CASSYSPGQGPWF
NA | TRBJ2-2 | NA | TRBV6-1 | 12 | TGTGCCAGCAGTGACGGGACCGGGGAGCTGTTTTTT | CASSDGTGELFF
TRBD2 | TRBJ2-2 | few | TRBV5-1 | 14 | TGCGCCAGCCGACTAGCGGGGCACACCGGGGAGCTGTTTTTT | CASRLAGHTGELFF
TRBD1 | TRBJ1-4 | NA | TRBV19 | 15 | TGTGCCAGTAGTACCACAGGGGGCACTAATGAAAAACTGTTTTTT | CASSTTGGTNEKLFF
TRBD1 | TRBJ2-7 | NA | TRBV28 | 13 | TGTGCCAGCAGTCGTCGGACAGGGCGCGAGCAGTACTTC | CASSRRTGREQYF
TRBD2 | TRBJ2-2 | NA | TRBV14 | 16 | TGTGCCAGCAGCCACAAGCGGGGGGTAAACACCGGGGAGCTGTTTTTT | CASSHKRGVNTGELFF
NA | TRBJ1-4 | once | TRBV7-8 | 17 | TGTGCCAGCAGCTTAGTTCGCAGGGGAGTCCTTAATGAAAAACTGTTTTTT | CASSLVRRGVLNEKLFF
NA | TRBJ2-2 | NA | TRBV4-3 | 15 | TGCGCCAGCAGCCCCCGGCGCGGGGCCACCGGGGAGCTGTTTTTT | CASSPRRGATGELFF
TRBD1 | TRBJ1-4 | NA | TRBV2 | 16 | TGTGCCAGCAGTGTGGGTTTGGGGCAGGGGGCTGAAAAACTGTTTTTT | CASSVGLGQGAEKLFF
NA | TRBJ1-1 | NA | TRBV2 | 14 | TGTGCCAGCAGTGATTTGCGCGGGAACACTGAAGCTTTCTTT | CASSDLRGNTEAFF
TRBD1 | TRBJ1-6 | NA | TRBV7-6 | 15 | TGTGCCAGCAGCAGCCGGGACAGGGGGCTTTCACCCCTCCACTTT | CASSSRDRGLSPLHF
TRBD1 | TRBJ1-1 | NA | TRBV19 | 14 | TGTGCCAGTAGTCATATAACAGGGGGCACTGAAGCTTTCTTT | CASSHITGGTEAFF
NA | TRBJ2-5 | NA | TRBV28 | 14 | TGTGCCAGCAGTTTAGTGACAGTCCAAGAGACCCAGTACTTC | CASSLVTVQETQYF
TRBD2 | TRBJ2-3 | NA | TRBV7-9 | 15 | TGTGCCAGCAGCCCAACTAGCGGGTTGACAGATACGCAGTATTTT | CASSPTSGLTDTQYF
TRBD1 | TRBJ1-3 | NA | TRBV13 | 17 | TGTGCCAGCAGCTCGGGGACAGACCCTTCGTCGAGGAACACCATATATTTT | CASSSGTDPSSRNTIYF
NA | TRBJ1-1 | once | TRBV2 | 14 | TGTGCCAGCAGTCCCTTGAGCATGAACACTGAAGCTTTCTTT | CASSPLSMNTEAFF
TRBD2 | TRBJ2-1 | NA | TRBV7-8 | 15 | TGTGCCAGCACCCTCTTAGTAGCGGGGGCGTATGAGCAGTTCTTC | CASTLLVAGAYEQFF
TRBD1 | TRBJ2-7 | NA | TRBV5-5 | 13 | TGTGCCAGCAGCACGAGACAGGGCGACGAGCAGTACTTC | CASSTRQGDEQYF
TRBD2 | TRBJ2-5 | once | TRBV27 | 15 | TGTGCCAGCAGCCCGACACGGGGGGGCCAAGAGACCCAGTACTTC | CASSPTRGGQETQYF
TRBD2 | TRBJ2-7 | once | TRBV5-1 | 15 | TGCGCCAGCAGCTCTGGACTAGCGGGGGGCTACGAGCAGTACTTC | CASSSGLAGGYEQYF
NA | TRBJ1-5 | few | TRBV6-5 | 12 | TGTGCCACCCTGGACACTTATCAGCCCCAGCATTTT | CATLDTYQPQHF
NA | TRBJ1-4 | once | TRBV19 | 14 | TGTGCCAGTAGCCGACAAGCAACTAATGAAAAACTGTTTTTT | CASSRQATNEKLFF
NA | TRBJ1-2 | NA | TRBV28 | 14 | TGTGCCAGCGGGGGACATACCTCTAACTATGGCTACACCTTC | CASGGHTSNYGYTF
NA | TRBJ2-5 | NA | TRBV12-3/TRBV12-4 | 13 | TGTGCCAGCACCCCCAGGGGAACAGAGACCCAGTACTTC | CASTPRGTETQYF
NA | TRBJ1-2 | NA | TRBV10-3 | 14 | TGTGCCATCAGTGAATCTGGAGGGGCGAGTGGCTACACCTTC | CAISESGGASGYTF
NA | TRBJ1-2 | NA | TRBV5-3 | 17 | TGTGCCAGAAGCTTGTGGCCGGACAGAGGGAATAACTATGGCTACACCTTC | CARSLWPDRGNNYGYTF
NA | TRBJ1-2 | NA | TRBV12-3/TRBV12-4 | 13 | TGTGCCAGCAGTTTGGAGGGCGTCTATGGCTACACCTTC | CASSLEGVYGYTF
NA | TRBJ1-6 | NA | TRBV5-4 | 14 | TGTGCCAGCACCTCCACCCGGGGAAATTCACCCCTCCACTTT | CASTSTRGNSPLHF
TRBD1 | TRBJ1-1 | NA | TRBV10-2 | 15 | TGCGCCAGCAGTGCCAGGACAGGGCCGAACACTGAAGCTTTCTTT | CASSARTGPNTEAFF
NA | TRBJ1-4 | NA | TRBV15 | 15 | TGTGCCACCAGCAGAGTGGCCGCTCGGGTTGAAAAACTGTTTTTT | CATSRVAARVEKLFF
TRBD2 | TRBJ2-3 | NA | TRBV18 | 16 | TGTGCCAGCTCACCTCCACTAGCGGGGGGCACAGATACGCAGTATTTT | CASSPPLAGGTDTQYF
TRBD2 | TRBJ2-3 | NA | TRBV5-1 | 17 | TGCGCCAGCAGCTTGCTACAGGGGAGCGGGGGGACAGATACGCAGTATTTT | CASSLLQGSGGTDTQYF
TRBD1 | TRBJ2-2 | NA | TRBV7-8 | 16 | TGTGCCAGCAGCTCGCCGGGACAGGGAAGTCCCGGGGAGCTGTTTTTT | CASSSPGQGSPGELFF
TRBD1 | TRBJ2-6 | few | TRBV5-1 | 19 | TGCGCCAGCAGTCGGATTCCCGGGACAGGGGGATCTGGGGCCAACGTCCTGACTTTC | CASSRIPGTGGSGANVLTF
NA | TRBJ2-7 | NA | TRBV11-2 | 11 | TGTGCCAGCAGGAGAAAGTACGAGCAGTACTTC | CASRRKYEQYF
TRBD1 | TRBJ1-6 | NA | TRBV28 | 15 | TGTGCCAGCAGTTTCTACAGGGGAGGTAATTCACCCCTCCACTTT | CASSFYRGGNSPLHF
TRBD1 | TRBJ1-1 | NA | TRBV3-1/TRBV3-2 | 13 | TGTGCCAGCAGCCCAGGGACAGCCCTGAATGCTTTCTTT | CASSPGTALNAFF
TRBD1 | TRBJ1-2 | NA | TRBV19 | 13 | TGTGCCAGTAGCAGTCAAACAGGGGAGGGCTACACCTTC | CASSSQTGEGYTF
TRBD2 | TRBJ2-3 | NA | TRBV28 | 17 | TGTGCCAGCGAATCCGGGCTAGCGGGGGGTTCCACAGATACGCAGTATTTT | CASESGLAGGSTDTQYF
TRBD1 | TRBJ1-1 | NA | TRBV5-6 | 13 | TGTGCCAGCACCTCTAGGACAGGATCTTGGGCTTTCTTT | CASTSRTGSWAFF
NA | TRBJ1-1 | once | TRBV5-6 | 13 | TGTGCCAGCAGCTTGGGCAGCGGGGTAGAAGCTTTCTTT | CASSLGSGVEAFF
TRBD1 | TRBJ1-1 | once | TRBV5-1 | 14 | TGCGCCAGCAGCTGGGGACAGGCGAACACTGAAGCTTTCTTT | CASSWGQANTEAFF
NA | TRBJ2-7 | NA | TRBV12-3/TRBV12-4 | 11 | TGTGCCAGCACCCTCGGGGGTAACAAGTACTTC | CASTLGGNKYF
NA | TRBJ1-2 | NA | TRBV19 | 14 | TGTGCCAGTAGTATAGTTAACAGGGAAGGCGGCTACACCTTC | CASSIVNREGGYTF
NA | TRBJ1-6 | NA | TRBV5-6 | 15 | TGTGCCAGCAGCTTCGGACGGAGGGACCTTTCACCCCTCCACTTT | CASSFGRRDLSPLHF
TRBD1 | TRBJ2-7 | NA | TRBV7-2 | 14 | TGTGCCAGCAGCTTAGGACAGGGTAACTACGAGCAGTACTTC | CASSLGQGNYEQYF
NA | TRBJ2-2 | few | TRBV6-2/TRBV6-3 | 11 | TGTGCCAGCAGCCCGTACGGGGAGCTGTTTTTT | CASSPYGELFF
TRBD1 | TRBJ2-7 | NA | TRBV5-8 | 18 | TGTGCCAGCAGCCCCTACCTGGACAGGGGCCGCTACTCCTACGAGCAGTACTTC | CASSPYLDRGRYSYEQYF
NA | TRBJ1-3 | NA | TRBV19 | 15 | TGTGCCAGTAGTATGGCAGGGATAGCCGGAAACACCATATATTTT | CASSMAGIAGNTIYF
NA | TRBJ2-7 | NA | TRBV5-1 | 16 | TGCGCCAGCAGCTTGGAGGGGCAGAGCTACTCCTACGAGCAGTACTTC | CASSLEGQSYSYEQYF
NA | TRBJ1-5 | NA | TRBV2 | 13 | TGTGCCAGCAGTGTGCAGGAAAATCAGCCCCAGCATTTT | CASSVQENQPQHF
TRBD1 | TRBJ2-2 | few | TRBV13 | 16 | TGTGCCAGCAGCGCAATGGGACAGTGGAACACCGGGGAGCTGTTTTTT | CASSAMGQWNTGELFF
TRBD1 | TRBJ1-1 | few | TRBV27 | 14 | TGTGCCAGCAGGTCAGGGGGCACAAACACTGAAGCTTTCTTT | CASRSGGTNTEAFF
TRBD2 | TRBJ2-2 | NA | TRBV4-3 | 17 | TGCGCCAGCAGCCAAGATACGGGGGGGCCGGTCGCCGGGGAGCTGTTTTTT | CASSQDTGGPVAGELFF
TRBD1 | TRBJ2-7 | NA | TRBV27 | 15 | TGTGCCAGCAGTGAAATCCGGGACAGGGGGAGTGAGCAGTACTTC | CASSEIRDRGSEQYF
NA | TRBJ1-1 | NA | TRBV9 | 16 | TGTGCCAGCAGCCCCTCGGCCAACAGCGGGCACACTGAAGCTTTCTTT | CASSPSANSGHTEAFF
TRBD1 | TRBJ2-7 | NA | TRBV28 | 15 | TGTGCCAGCAGTGAACCAACAGGGGGGCTCTACGAGCAGTACTTC | CASSEPTGGLYEQYF
TRBD1 | TRBJ1-3 | few | TRBV11-2 | 14 | TGTGCCAGCAGCTTTACAGGGGATGGAAACACCATATATTTT | CASSFTGDGNTIYF
TRBD1 | TRBJ1-2 | few | TRBV16 | 17 | TGTGCCAGCAGCCAATCGGGACAGGACCTCTATCGGGAGGGCTACACCTTC | CASSQSGQDLYREGYTF